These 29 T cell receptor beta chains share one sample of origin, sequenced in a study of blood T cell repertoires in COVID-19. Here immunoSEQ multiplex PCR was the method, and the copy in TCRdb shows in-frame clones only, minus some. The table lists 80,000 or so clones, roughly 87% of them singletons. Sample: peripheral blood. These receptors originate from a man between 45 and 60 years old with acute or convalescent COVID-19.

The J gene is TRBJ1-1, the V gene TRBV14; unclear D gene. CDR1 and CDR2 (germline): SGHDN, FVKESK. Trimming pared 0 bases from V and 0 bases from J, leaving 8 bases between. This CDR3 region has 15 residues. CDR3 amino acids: CASSQDYRMNTEAFF. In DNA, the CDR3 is TGTGCCAGCAGCCAAGATTACAGAATGAACACTGAAGCTTTCTTT.

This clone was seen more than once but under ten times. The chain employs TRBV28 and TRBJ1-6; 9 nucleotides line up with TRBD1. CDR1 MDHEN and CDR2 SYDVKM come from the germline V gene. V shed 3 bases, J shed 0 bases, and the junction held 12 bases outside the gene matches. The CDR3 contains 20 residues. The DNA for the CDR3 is TGTGCCAGCAGTTTCTGGCGGGACAGGGCAATTTACTCCTATAATTCACCCCTCCACTTT. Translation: CASSFWRDRAIYSYNSPLHF. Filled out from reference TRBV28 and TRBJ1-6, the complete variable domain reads DVKVTQSSRYLVKRTGEKVFLECVQDMDHENMFWYRQDPGLGLRLIYFSYDVKMKEKGDIPEGYSVSREKKERFSLILESASTNQTSMYLCASSFWRDRAIYSYNSPLHFGNGTRLTVT.

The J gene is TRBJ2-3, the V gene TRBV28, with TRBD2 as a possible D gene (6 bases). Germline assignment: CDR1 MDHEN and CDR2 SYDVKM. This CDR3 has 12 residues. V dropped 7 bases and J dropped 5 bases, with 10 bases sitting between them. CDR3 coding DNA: TGTGCCAGCAACTCGGGGGAAGATACGCAGTATTTT. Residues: CASNSGEDTQYF. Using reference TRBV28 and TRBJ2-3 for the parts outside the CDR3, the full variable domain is DVKVTQSSRYLVKRTGEKVFLECVQDMDHENMFWYRQDPGLGLRLIYFSYDVKMKEKGDIPEGYSVSREKKERFSLILESASTNQTSMYLCASNSGEDTQYFGPGTRLTVL.

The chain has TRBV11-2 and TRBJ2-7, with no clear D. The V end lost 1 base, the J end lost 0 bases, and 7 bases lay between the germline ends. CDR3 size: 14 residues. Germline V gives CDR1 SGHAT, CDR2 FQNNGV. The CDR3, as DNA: TGTGCCAGCAGCTTAGCTTACTTCTCCTACGAGCAGTACTTC. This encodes CASSLAYFSYEQYF. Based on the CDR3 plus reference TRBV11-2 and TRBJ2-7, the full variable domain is EAGVAQSPRYKIIEKRQSVAFWCNPISGHATLYWYQQILGQGPKLLIQFQNNGVVDDSQLPKDRFSAERLKGVDSTLKIQPAKLEDSAVYLCASSLAYFSYEQYFGPGTRLTVT.

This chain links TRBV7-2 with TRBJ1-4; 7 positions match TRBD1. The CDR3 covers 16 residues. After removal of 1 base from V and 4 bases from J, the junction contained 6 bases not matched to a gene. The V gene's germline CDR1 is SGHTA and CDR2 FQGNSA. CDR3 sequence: CASSLGRGDSNEKLFF. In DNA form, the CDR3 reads TGTGCCAGCAGCTTAGGTAGAGGGGACAGTAATGAAAAACTGTTTTTT.

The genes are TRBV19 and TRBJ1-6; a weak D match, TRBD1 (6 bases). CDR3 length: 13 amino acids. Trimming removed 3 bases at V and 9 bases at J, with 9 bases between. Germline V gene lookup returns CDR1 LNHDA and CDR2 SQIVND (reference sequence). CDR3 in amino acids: CASSIGTFSPLHF. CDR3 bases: TGTGCCAGTAGTATCGGGACATTTTCACCCCTCCACTTT.

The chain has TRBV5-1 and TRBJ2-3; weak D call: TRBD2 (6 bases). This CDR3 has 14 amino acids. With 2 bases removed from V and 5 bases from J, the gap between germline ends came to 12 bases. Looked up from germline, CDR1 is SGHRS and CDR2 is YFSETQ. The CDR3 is CASSLGGVGDTQYF. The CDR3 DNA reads TGCGCCAGCAGCTTAGGCGGGGTGGGAGATACGCAGTATTTT.

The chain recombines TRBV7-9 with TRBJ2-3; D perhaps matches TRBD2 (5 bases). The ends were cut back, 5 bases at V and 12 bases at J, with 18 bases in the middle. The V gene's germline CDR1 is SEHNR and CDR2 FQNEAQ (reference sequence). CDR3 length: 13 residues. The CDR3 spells CASSPDAERKQYF. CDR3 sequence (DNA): TGTGCCAGCAGCCCAGATGCGGAGCGGAAACAGTATTTT.

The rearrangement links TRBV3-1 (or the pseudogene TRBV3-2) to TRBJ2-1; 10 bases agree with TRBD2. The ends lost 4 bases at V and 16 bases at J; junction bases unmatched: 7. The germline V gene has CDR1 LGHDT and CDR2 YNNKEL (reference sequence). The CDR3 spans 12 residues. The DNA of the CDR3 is TGTGCCAGCAGCCGAACAGCGGGAGGGCACTTCTTC. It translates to CASSRTAGGHFF.

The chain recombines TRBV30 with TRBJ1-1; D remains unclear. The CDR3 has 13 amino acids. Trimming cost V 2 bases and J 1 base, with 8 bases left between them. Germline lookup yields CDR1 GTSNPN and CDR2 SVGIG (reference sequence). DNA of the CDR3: TGTGCCTGGAGTTCACTGCCGAACACTGAAGCTTTCTTT. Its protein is CAWSSLPNTEAFF.

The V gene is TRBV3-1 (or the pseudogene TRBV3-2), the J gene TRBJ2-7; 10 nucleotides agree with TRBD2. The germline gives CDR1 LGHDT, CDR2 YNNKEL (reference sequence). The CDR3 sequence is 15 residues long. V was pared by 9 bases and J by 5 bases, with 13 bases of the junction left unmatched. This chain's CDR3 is CASGETPSGSDEQYF. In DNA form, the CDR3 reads TGTGCCAGTGGGGAGACCCCTAGCGGGAGTGACGAGCAGTACTTC.

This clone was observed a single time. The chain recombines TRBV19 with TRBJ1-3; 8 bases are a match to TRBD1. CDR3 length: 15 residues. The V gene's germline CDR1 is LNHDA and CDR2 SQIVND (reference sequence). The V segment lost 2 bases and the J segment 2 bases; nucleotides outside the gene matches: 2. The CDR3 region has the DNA TGTGCCAGTAGTATAATGACAGGGGCTGGAAACACCATATATTTT. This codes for CASSIMTGAGNTIYF.

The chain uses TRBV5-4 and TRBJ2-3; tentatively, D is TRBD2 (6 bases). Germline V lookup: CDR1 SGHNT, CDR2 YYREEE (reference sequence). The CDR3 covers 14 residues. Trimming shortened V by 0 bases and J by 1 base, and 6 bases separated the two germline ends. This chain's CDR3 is CASSLERGTDTQYF. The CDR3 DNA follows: TGTGCCAGCAGCTTGGAGCGGGGCACAGATACGCAGTATTTT.

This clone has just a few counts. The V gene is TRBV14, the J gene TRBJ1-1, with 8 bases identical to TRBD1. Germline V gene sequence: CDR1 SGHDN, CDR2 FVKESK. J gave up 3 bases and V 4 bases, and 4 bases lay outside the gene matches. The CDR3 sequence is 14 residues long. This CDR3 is CASSPLDRDTEAFF. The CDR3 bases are TGTGCCAGCAGCCCCCTGGACAGGGACACTGAAGCTTTCTTT.

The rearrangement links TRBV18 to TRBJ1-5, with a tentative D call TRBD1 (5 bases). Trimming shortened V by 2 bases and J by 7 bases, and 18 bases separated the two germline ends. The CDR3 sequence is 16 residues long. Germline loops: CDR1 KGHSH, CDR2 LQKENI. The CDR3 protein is CASSPTSGSGGQPQHF. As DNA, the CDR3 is TGTGCCAGCTCACCAACCTCAGGGTCTGGAGGGCAGCCCCAGCATTTT.

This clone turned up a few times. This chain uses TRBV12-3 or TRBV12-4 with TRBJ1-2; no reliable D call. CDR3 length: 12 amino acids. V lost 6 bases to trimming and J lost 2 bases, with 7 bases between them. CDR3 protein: CASSSENYGYTF. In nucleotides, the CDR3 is TGTGCCAGCAGCTCTGAGAACTATGGCTACACCTTC.

CDR3 nucleotides: TGTGCCAGCAGCTTGACAGGGGATACCCTCTCTGGAAACACCATATATTTT. This encodes CASSLTGDTLSGNTIYF. This chain connects TRBV7-9 to TRBJ1-3; 8 bases fit TRBD1. The junction had 7 bases not matched to a gene; V was cut back by 3 bases and J by 0 bases. This CDR3 spans 17 amino acids. The germline CDR1 and CDR2 sequences are SEHNR and FQNEAQ (reference sequence).

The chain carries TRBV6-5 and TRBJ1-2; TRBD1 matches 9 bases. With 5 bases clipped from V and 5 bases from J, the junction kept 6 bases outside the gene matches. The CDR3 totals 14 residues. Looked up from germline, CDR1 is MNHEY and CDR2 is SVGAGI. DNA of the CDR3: TGTGCCAGCAGTACCACAGGGGGCGGTTATGGCTACACCTTC. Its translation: CASSTTGGGYGYTF.

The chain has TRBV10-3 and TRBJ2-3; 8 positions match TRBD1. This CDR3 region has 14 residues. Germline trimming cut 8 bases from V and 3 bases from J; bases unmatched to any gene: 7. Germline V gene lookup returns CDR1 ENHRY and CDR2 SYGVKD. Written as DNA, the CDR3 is TGTGCCATCGGGGCAGGGGGCGCGACAGATACGCAGTATTTT. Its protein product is CAIGAGGATDTQYF.

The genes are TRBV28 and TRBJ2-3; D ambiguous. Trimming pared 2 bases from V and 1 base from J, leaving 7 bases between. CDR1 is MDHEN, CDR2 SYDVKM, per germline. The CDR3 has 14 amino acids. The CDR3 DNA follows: TGTGCCAGCAGTTTAATTGCGGGCACAGATACGCAGTATTTT. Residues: CASSLIAGTDTQYF. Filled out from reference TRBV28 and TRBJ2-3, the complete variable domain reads DVKVTQSSRYLVKRTGEKVFLECVQDMDHENMFWYRQDPGLGLRLIYFSYDVKMKEKGDIPEGYSVSREKKERFSLILESASTNQTSMYLCASSLIAGTDTQYFGPGTRLTVL.

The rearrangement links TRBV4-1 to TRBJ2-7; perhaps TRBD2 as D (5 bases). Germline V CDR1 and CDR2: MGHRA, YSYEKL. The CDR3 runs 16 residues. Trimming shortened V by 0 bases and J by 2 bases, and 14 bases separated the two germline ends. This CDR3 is CASSQDTRSFPYEQYV. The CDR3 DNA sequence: TGCGCCAGCAGCCAAGATACTAGAAGTTTTCCCTACGAGCAGTACGTC.

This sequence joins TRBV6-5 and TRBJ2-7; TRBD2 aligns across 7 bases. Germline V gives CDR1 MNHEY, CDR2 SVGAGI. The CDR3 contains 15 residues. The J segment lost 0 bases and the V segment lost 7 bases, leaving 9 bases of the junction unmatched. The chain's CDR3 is CASTLAGRSSYEQYF. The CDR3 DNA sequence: TGTGCCAGCACCTTAGCGGGCCGAAGCTCCTACGAGCAGTACTTC.

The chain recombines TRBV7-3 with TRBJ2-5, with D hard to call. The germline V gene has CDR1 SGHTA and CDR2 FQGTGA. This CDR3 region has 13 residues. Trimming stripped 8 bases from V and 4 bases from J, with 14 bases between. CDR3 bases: TGTGCCAGCTCAATAGTAGCCCGAGAGACCCAGTACTTC. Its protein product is CASSIVARETQYF.

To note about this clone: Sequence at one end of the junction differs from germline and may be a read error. CDR3 DNA sequence: TGTGCCGGCAGCCAACAGGGGGGCAATCAGCCCCAGCATTTT. Translation: CAGSQQGGNQPQHF. V usage is TRBV6-2 or TRBV6-3 and J usage is TRBJ1-5, with 8 bases identical to TRBD1. The germline gives CDR1 MNHEY, CDR2 SVGEGT. The CDR3 has 14 residues.

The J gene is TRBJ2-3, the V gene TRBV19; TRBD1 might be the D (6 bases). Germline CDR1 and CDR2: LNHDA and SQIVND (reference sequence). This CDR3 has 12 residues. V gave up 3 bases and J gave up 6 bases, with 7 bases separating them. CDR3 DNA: TGTGCCAGTAGTATCACAGGGGATACGCAGTATTTT. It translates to CASSITGDTQYF.

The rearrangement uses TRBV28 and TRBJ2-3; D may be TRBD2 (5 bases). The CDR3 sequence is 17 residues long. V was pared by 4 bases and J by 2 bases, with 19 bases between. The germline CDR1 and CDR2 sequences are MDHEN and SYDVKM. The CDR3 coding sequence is TGTGCCAGCAGTTCCCCTCTAGCCGGGATCTTCACAGATACGCAGTATTTT. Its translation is CASSSPLAGIFTDTQYF.

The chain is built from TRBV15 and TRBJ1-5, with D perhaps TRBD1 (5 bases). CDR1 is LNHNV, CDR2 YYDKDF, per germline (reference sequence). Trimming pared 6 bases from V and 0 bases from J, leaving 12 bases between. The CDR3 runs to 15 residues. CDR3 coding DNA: TGTGCCACCAGTACTTCGACAGCTAGCAATCAGCCCCAGCATTTT. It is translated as CATSTSTASNQPQHF. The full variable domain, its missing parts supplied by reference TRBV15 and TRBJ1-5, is DAMVIQNPRYQVTQFGKPVTLSCSQTLNHNVMYWYQQKSSQAPKLLFHYYDKDFNNEADTPDNFQSRRPNTSFCFLDIRSPGLGDTAMYLCATSTSTASNQPQHFGDGTRLSIL.

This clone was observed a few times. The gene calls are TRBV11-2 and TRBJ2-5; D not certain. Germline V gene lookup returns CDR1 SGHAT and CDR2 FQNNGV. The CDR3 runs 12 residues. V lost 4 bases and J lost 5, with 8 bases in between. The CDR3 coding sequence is TGTGCCAGCAGCTCTCACCGGGAGACCCAGTACTTC. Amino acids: CASSSHRETQYF.

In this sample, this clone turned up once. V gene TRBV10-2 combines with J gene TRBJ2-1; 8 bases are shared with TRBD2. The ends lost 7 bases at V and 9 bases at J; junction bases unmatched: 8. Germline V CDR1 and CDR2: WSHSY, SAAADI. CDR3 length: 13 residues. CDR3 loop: CASTGLAHVEQFF. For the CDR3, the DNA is TGCGCCAGCACTGGACTAGCCCACGTTGAGCAGTTCTTC.